This record concerns one TCR beta chain sequence. Its antigen is not yet known. Per-nucleotide qualities are absent, and no much larger clonotype sits a single base away. Reading from cysteine to phenylalanine, the CDR3 counts 14 amino acids. CDR3 DNA is the only sequence kept; it has 42 bases, read in frame from the first base. The CDR1 and CDR2 encoded by the germline V gene are MNHEY and SVGAGI. The trim is 2 bases for V and 7 bases for J, with a gap of 14 bases between the germline ends. These data originate in a study of cytomegalovirus exposure and HLA in healthy donors (dated by TCRdb to 2016 to 2017). The study in broad terms: According to an earlier analysis of several hundred of the donors, 200 million or so T cells yielded 95 million to 140 million unique TCR beta sequences and less than 300 Gb of sequence data. A later analysis re-examined previously published TCR beta repertoires from several hundred donors and added high-resolution HLA genotyping to investigate patterns of TCR occurrence. Every repertoire in the discovery cohort had been generated on one and the same sequencing platform. About 330 gigabases of sequencing data and around 80 million unique TCR sequences made up an early release that covered 500 to 700 HLA-typed donors. Donor age, sex, ethnicity and CMV serostatus were collected together with the repertoire data. Genome-wide SNP genotypes for about three fifths of the roughly 700 donors were used in a later genetic analysis, which treated that subset as a discovery cohort. Class I and class II HLA loci were covered by the typing at four-digit resolution. On average, over 200,000 unique TCR beta nucleotide sequences were sequenced per donor among several hundred genotyped donors of the cohort, with roughly 18% of those sequences being non-productive. The study aimed to test whether cataloging public T cell receptors could reveal signatures of past pathogen exposure. To predict cytomegalovirus infection status, the study combined high-throughput TCR immunosequencing, statistical association of individual TCRs with disease status, and machine learning. A separate validation cohort of over a hundred different subjects was used in addition to the roughly 640-subject first cohort. Among the roughly 400 genotyped donors, around 79% belonged to the genetic ancestry cluster associated with self-reported Caucasian donors. The T cell repertoires of under 750 subjects were profiled by immunosequencing and related to cytomegalovirus serostatus. Rather than drawing on any new phenotypic data, the later analysis identified candidate immune exposures from TCR beta sequences and the way those sequences occurred across donors. In an earlier analysis of more than 550 of the donors, high-throughput TCR beta sequencing was used to judge whether each TCR beta V gene segment behaved as functional or pseudogenic. The number of typed donors differed by locus: about 620-640 for A, B, C, DRB1 and DQB1; 500 to 550 for DQA1; around 610 for DPA1; and 400 to 480 for DPB1. Four to six DR-DQ haplotypes were handled as single units for association and clustering, since linkage in the cohort was strong. Summary of the overall study and its limitations: A group of highly shared sequence variants was considered likely to be a technical artifact of the sequencing pipeline. In this cohort, only TCR beta chains were sequenced, and detectable features were limited by the absence of alpha or paired-chain data. Compared with equally common non-associated chains, HLA-associated TCR beta chains in a later analysis were more clonally expanded and had lower generation probabilities. In a later analysis, the rate of TCR association differed among HLA loci, with DRB1 alleles having the most associated TCRs and HLA-C alleles having the fewest. In an earlier analysis of over 550 of the donors, most TCR beta V segments were observed in productive rearrangements about 87% or about 30% of the time, broadly matching IMGT annotations. For the cohort, immune exposure information was limited to CMV serostatus. According to a later analysis, most CMV-associated TCR beta chains appeared to be HLA-restricted, and the HLA associations seemed to be driven largely by CMV exposure. Strong co-occurrence of HLA alleles, especially DR and DQ, made assigning TCR associations to individual alleles difficult. A further reported finding was that TCR beta sequences accurately predicted the HLA-A and HLA-B alleles for most subjects in the first cohort. In a later analysis, several top co-occurrence clusters were reported to appear linked to parvovirus B19, influenza, CMV and Epstein-Barr virus. HLA typing was unavailable for some donors at each locus, so association tests used only the typed subset. Most TCR sequences were observed very rarely across donors, whereas some public TCRs were present in many individuals. Roughly uniform sequencing depth across donors was assumed in presence/absence analyses, although this assumption may not hold. An association between a missense DCLRE1C variant and V-gene and J-gene trimming of TCR beta chains was found in a later genetic analysis and replicated in an independent cohort. Correlated functional status among segregating V segments might reflect linkage disequilibrium, but an unknown experimental factor could not be ruled out. Compared with the 666-donor mean, donors in an Asian-associated ancestry cluster had fewer N-insertions in productive TCRs, according to a later genetic analysis. A total of 150 to 200 TCR beta chains were listed by the study as associated with cytomegalovirus. The earlier analysis of 587 of the donors excluded 15 to 20 rarely observed V segments, including chromosome 9 orphons, because counts were too low. The 87-base-pair reads could not distinguish some IMGT-functional V segments, including TRBV6-2 and TRBV6-3, so those segments were excluded. The authors suggested that the approach could potentially be extended to other disease states and immunological phenotypes. The classifier was reported to diagnose cytomegalovirus status with high specificity and sensitivity in both the original and validation cohorts. A later analysis associated 15,000 to 20,000 TCR beta sequences with specific HLA alleles at a false discovery rate of 0.05. In vitro tests confirmed that a few of the cytomegalovirus-associated TCR beta chains recognize cytomegalovirus antigens.

In total, 666 healthy bone marrow donors made up the cohort. Cohort members were all nominally healthy when sampled, although unrecorded immune exposures were likely present. The donor tested CMV seronegative, placing the donor among the 350 to 400 seronegative members of the cohort. Every donor gave a peripheral blood sample, and the peripheral blood mononuclear cells from that sample were used for TCR beta sequencing. The Qiagen DNeasy Blood Extraction Kit was used to extract genomic DNA from the blood cell samples. The library was made by the immunoSEQ multiplex PCR assay. For the multiplex PCR, a mixture combining 60 forward primers for TCR Vbeta segments and 13 reverse primers for TCR Jbeta segments was used. A multiplex PCR assay on genomic DNA amplified the CDR3 region of rearranged TCR beta genes. The Illumina HiSeq System was used to sequence the amplified TCR beta libraries as 87-base-pair reads. The source study handled its data this way. In a later analysis, some 80 million unique TCR beta chains were counted across the 500 to 850 repertoires, and roughly 11 million of these chains were shared by at least two donors. A nearest-neighbor algorithm error-corrected the raw reads and collapsed the reads into unique sequences, merging closely related sequences to remove PCR and sequencing errors. V, D and J gene segments were assigned by aligning CDR3 sequences to IMGT reference sequences. For a sequence to be retained, at least a six-nucleotide match to both a V gene segment and a J gene segment was required. A rearrangement was called productive if the CDR3 had no stop codons and remained in frame with V and J, and every other rearrangement was called non-productive. CDR3 was defined by IMGT convention, running from the second conserved V-encoded cysteine to the conserved J-encoded phenylalanine. Sequences without an unambiguous match to a single V gene segment were excluded from the earlier analysis of several hundred of the donors. An earlier analysis of some 610 of the donors called V segments functional above 56.7% productive rearrangements and segregating when the between-donor standard deviation exceeded 5%. To diagnose cytomegalovirus status from the catalog of TCR beta chain sequences, a statistical classification framework was built. In a later analysis, TCR nucleotide sequences were compared against IMGT/GENE-DB human TR gene sequences so that V and J genes could be assigned. Using the TCRdist pipeline, a later analysis assigned CDR3 sequences along with most-parsimonious VDJ recombination scenarios. In a later analysis, each TCR beta chain was defined by its CDR3 amino acid sequence together with its V-gene family, and reads lacking a unique V-gene family were excluded. As a way to deal with suspected cross-contamination and a sequencing artifact, a later analysis dropped 592 nucleotide sequences that were highly shared and had low generation probability. In a later analysis, a clonal expansion index was calculated for each public chain from normalized within-repertoire ranks of inferred template counts. In a later analysis, generation probabilities were computed using a VDJ recombination model fitted to out-of-frame rearrangements, and the results were checked against IGoR. In a later analysis, TCR-TCR, TCR-HLA and TCR-CMV co-occurrence was scored with hypergeometric tests, and a repertoire-size bias correction was applied to TCR pairs. To estimate false discovery rates, a later analysis permuted the HLA or CMV assignments 20 times. A later analysis grouped co-occurring TCRs with DBSCAN, adding TCRdist sequence similarity when clustering within HLA-allele-positive subsets. Repertoires with fewer than 30,000 or more than 120,000 public chains were left out of co-occurrence clustering, as were five repertoires with anomalous nucleotide sharing. What TCRdb holds here is the immuneACCESS table cut down to in-frame rearrangements. Part of the clones is not present; checked against another copy, under half of the missing clones reflect an unresolved V gene, and the others are unexplained. V, J and clone size were drawn from that table, and D and trimming were deduced from the DNA. The sample table shows 90,000 to 100,000 clones, and over 50% are seen once. The top ten hold under 4% of the sample.

Rearrangement joined TRBV6-5 to TRBJ1-2; a tentative D call is TRBD1 (6 bases match). Sequencing was done on a sample of PBMCs. This receptor was obtained from a man under 40 in good health and CMV-seronegative. For the CDR3, the sequence is CASSYQGGEGGYTF. The nucleotides read TGTGCCAGCAGTTACCAAGGGGGGGAGGGTGGCTACACCTTC.